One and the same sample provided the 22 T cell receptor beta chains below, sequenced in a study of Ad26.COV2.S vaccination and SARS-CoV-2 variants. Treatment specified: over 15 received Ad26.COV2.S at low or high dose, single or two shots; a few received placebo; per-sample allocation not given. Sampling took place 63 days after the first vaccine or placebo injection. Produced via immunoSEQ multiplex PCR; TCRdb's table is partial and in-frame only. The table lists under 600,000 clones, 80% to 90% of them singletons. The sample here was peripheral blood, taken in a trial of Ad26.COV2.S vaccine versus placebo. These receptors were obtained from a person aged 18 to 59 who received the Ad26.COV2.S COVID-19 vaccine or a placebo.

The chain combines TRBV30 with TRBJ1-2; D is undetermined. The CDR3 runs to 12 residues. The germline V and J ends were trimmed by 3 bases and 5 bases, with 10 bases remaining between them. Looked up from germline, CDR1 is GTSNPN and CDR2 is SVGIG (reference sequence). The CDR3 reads CAWSPGLYGYTF. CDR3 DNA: TGTGCCTGGAGCCCAGGCTTATATGGCTACACCTTC.

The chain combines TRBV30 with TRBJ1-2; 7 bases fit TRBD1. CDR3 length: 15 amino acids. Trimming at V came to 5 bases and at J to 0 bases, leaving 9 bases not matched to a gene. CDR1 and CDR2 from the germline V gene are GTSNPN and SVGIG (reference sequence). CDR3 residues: CAWVAGTVSNYGYTF. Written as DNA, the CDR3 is TGTGCCTGGGTTGCAGGGACAGTCTCTAACTATGGCTACACCTTC. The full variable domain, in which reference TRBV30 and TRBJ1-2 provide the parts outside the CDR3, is SQTIHQWPATLVQPVGSPLSLECTVEGTSNPNLYWYRQAAGRGLQLLFYSVGIGQISSEVPQNLSASRPQDRQFILSSKKLLLSDSGFYLCAWVAGTVSNYGYTFGSGTRLTVV.

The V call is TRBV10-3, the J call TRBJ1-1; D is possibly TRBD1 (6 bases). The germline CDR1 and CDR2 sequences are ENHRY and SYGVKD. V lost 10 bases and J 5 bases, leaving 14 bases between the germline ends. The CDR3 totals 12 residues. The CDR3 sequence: CATHREGTEAFF. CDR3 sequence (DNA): TGTGCCACCCACAGGGAAGGAACTGAAGCTTTCTTT.

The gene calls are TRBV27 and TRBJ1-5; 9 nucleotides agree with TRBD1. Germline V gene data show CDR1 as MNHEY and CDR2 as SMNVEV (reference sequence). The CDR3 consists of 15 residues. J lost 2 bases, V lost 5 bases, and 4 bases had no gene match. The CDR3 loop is CASSPDRGGNQPQHF. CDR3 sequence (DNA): TGTGCCAGCAGTCCGGACAGGGGCGGCAATCAGCCCCAGCATTTT.

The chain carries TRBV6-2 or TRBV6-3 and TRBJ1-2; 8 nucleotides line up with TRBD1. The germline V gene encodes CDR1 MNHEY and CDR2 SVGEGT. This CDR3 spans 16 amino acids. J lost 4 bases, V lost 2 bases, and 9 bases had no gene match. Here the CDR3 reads CASSYLRQGTSYGYTF. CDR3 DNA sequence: TGTGCCAGCAGTTACCTTCGACAGGGGACCTCCTATGGCTACACCTTC.

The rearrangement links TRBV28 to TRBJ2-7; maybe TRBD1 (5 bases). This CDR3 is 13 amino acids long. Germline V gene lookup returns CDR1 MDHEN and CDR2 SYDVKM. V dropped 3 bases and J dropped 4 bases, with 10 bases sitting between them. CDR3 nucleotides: TGTGCCAGCAGTTTCCCCAGGGTTTACGAGCAGTACTTC. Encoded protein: CASSFPRVYEQYF. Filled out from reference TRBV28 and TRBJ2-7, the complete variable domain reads DVKVTQSSRYLVKRTGEKVFLECVQDMDHENMFWYRQDPGLGLRLIYFSYDVKMKEKGDIPEGYSVSREKKERFSLILESASTNQTSMYLCASSFPRVYEQYFGPGTRLTVT.

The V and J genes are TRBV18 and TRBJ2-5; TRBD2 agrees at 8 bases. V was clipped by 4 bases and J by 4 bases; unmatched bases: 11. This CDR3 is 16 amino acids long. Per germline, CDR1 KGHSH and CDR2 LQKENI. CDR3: CASSRTSRGGPETQYF. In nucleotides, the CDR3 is TGTGCCAGCTCACGCACCTCACGGGGGGGCCCAGAGACCCAGTACTTC. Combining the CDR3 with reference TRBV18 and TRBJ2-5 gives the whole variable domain NAGVMQNPRHLVRRRGQEARLRCSPMKGHSHVYWYRQLPEEGLKFMVYLQKENIIDESGMPKERFSAEFPKEGPSILRIQQVVRGDSAAYFCASSRTSRGGPETQYFGPGTRLLVL.

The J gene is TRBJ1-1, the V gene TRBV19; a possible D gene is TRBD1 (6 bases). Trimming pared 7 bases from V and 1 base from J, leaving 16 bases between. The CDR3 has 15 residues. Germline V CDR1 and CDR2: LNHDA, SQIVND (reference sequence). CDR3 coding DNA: TGTGCCAGTACCCCAGGCGGGACAACGAACACTGAAGCTTTCTTT. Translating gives CASTPGGTTNTEAFF. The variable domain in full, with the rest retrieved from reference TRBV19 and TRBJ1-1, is DGGITQSPKYLFRKEGQNVTLSCEQNLNHDAMYWYRQDPGQGLRLIYYSQIVNDFQKGDIAEGYSVSREKKESFPLTVTSAQKNPTAFYLCASTPGGTTNTEAFFGQGTRLTVV.

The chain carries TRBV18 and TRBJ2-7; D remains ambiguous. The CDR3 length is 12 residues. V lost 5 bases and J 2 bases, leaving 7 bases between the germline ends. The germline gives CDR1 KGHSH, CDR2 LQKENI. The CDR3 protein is CASSSTAYEQYF. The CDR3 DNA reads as TGTGCCAGCTCATCCACAGCCTACGAGCAGTACTTC.

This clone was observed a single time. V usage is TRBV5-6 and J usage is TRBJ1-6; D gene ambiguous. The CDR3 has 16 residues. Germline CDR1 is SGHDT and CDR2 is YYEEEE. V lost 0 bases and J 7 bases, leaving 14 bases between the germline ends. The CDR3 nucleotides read TGTGCCAGCAGCTTGGTCTCGTGGACGGAAAATTCACCCCTCCACTTT. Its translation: CASSLVSWTENSPLHF.

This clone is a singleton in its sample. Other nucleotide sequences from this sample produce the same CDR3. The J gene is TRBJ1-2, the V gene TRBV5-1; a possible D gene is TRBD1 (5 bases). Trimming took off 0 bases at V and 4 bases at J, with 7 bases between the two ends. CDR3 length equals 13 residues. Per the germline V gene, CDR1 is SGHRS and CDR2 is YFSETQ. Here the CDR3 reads CASSLGGAYGYTF. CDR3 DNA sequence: TGCGCCAGCAGCTTGGGTGGGGCCTATGGCTACACCTTC. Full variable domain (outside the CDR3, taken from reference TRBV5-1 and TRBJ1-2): KAGVTQTPRYLIKTRGQQVTLSCSPISGHRSVSWYQQTPGQGLQFLFEYFSETQRNKGNFPGRFSGRQFSNSRSEMNVSTLELGDSALYLCASSLGGAYGYTFGSGTRLTVV.

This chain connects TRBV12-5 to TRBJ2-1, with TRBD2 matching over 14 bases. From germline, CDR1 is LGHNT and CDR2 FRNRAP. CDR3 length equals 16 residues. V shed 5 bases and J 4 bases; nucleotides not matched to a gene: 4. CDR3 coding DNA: TGTGCTAGTGGTGCTGGGACTAGCGGGGGTTACAATGAGCAGTTCTTC. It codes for CASGAGTSGGYNEQFF.

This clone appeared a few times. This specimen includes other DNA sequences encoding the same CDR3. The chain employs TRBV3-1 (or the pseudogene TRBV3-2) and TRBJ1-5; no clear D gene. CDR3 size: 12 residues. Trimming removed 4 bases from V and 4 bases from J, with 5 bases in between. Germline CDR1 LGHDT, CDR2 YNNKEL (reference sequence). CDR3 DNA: TGTGCCAGCAGCCGTGGGAATCAGCCCCAGCATTTT. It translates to CASSRGNQPQHF.

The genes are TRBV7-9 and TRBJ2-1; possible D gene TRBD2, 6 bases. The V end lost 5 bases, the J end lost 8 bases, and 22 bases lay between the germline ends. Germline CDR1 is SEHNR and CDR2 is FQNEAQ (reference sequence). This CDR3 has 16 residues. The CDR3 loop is CASSAVGGFIFDEQFF. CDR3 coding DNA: TGTGCCAGCAGCGCGGTAGGAGGGTTCATCTTCGATGAGCAGTTCTTC. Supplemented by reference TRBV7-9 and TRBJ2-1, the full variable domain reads DTGVSQNPRHKITKRGQNVTFRCDPISEHNRLYWYRQTLGQGPEFLTYFQNEAQLEKSRLLSDRFSAERPKGSFSTLEIQRTEQGDSAMYLCASSAVGGFIFDEQFFGPGTRLTVL.

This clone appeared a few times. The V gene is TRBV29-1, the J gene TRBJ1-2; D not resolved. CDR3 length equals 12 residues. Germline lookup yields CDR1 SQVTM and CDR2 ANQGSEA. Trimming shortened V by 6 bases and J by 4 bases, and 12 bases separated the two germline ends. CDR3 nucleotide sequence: TGCAGCGTATCGGGCGGCCGCTATGGCTACACCTTC. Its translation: CSVSGGRYGYTF.

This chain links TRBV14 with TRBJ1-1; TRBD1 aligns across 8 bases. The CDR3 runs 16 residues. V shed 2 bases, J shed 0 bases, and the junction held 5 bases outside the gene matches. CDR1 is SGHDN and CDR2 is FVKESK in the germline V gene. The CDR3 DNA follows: TGTGCCAGCAGCCAAACAACAGGGGGGCTGAACACTGAAGCTTTCTTT. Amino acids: CASSQTTGGLNTEAFF. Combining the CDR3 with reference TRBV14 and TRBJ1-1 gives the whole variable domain EAGVTQFPSHSVIEKGQTVTLRCDPISGHDNLYWYRRVMGKEIKFLLHFVKESKQDESGMPNNRFLAERTGGTYSTLKVQPAELEDSGVYFCASSQTTGGLNTEAFFGQGTRLTVV.

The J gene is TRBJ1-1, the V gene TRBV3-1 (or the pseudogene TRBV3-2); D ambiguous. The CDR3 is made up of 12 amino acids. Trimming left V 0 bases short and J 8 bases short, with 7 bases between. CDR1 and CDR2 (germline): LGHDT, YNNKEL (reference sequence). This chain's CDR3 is CASSQEGREAFF. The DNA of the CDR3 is TGTGCCAGCAGCCAAGAGGGCCGAGAAGCTTTCTTT.

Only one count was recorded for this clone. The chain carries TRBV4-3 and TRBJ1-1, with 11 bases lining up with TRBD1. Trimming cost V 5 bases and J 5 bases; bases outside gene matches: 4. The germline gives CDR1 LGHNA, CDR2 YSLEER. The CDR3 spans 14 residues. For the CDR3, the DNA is TGCGCCAGCAGCTCTGGACAGGGGGCGACTGAAGCTTTCTTT. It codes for CASSSGQGATEAFF.

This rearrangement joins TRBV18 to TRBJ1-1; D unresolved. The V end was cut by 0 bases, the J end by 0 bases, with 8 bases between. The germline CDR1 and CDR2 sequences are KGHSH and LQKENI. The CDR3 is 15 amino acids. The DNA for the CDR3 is TGTGCCAGCTCACCACCACAGCCAATGAACACTGAAGCTTTCTTT. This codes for CASSPPQPMNTEAFF.

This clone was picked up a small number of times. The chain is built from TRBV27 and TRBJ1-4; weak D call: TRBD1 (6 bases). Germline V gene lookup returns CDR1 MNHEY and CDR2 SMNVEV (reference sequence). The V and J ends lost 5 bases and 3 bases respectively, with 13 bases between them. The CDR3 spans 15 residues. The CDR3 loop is CASSPRQAPNEKLFF. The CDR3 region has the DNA TGTGCCAGCAGTCCTCGACAGGCTCCTAATGAAAAACTGTTTTTT.

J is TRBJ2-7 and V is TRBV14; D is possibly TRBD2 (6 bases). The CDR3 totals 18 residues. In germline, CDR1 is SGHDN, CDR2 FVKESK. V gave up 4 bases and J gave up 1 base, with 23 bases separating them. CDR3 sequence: CASSPGLRSALLSYEQYF. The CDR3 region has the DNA TGTGCCAGCAGCCCGGGACTTCGATCGGCCCTTCTTTCCTACGAGCAGTACTTC.

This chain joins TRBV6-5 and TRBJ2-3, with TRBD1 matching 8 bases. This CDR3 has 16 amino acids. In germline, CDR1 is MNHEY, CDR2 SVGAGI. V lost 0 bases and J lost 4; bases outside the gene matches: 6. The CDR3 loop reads CASSYSRGRGADTQYF. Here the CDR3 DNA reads TGTGCCAGCAGTTACTCCAGGGGGCGCGGGGCAGATACGCAGTATTTT.